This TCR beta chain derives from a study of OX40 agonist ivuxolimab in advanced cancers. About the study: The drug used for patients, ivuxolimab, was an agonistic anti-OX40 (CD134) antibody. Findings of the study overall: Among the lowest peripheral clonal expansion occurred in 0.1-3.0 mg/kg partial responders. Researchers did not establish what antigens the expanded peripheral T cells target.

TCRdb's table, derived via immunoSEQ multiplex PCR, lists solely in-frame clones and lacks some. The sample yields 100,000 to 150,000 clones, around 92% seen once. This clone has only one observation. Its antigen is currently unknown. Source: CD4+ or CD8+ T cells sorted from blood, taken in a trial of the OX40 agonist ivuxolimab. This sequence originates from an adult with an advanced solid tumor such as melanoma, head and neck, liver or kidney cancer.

CDR3 nucleotides: TGTGCCAGCAGTGAGGGACTAGTAAACACCGGGGAGCTGTTTTTT. It encodes CASSEGLVNTGELFF. This rearrangement joins TRBV25-1 to TRBJ2-2; 8 positions agree with TRBD2. V lost 3 bases and J lost 2; bases outside the gene matches: 2. This CDR3 has 15 amino acids. Per germline, CDR1 MGHDK and CDR2 SYGVNS.